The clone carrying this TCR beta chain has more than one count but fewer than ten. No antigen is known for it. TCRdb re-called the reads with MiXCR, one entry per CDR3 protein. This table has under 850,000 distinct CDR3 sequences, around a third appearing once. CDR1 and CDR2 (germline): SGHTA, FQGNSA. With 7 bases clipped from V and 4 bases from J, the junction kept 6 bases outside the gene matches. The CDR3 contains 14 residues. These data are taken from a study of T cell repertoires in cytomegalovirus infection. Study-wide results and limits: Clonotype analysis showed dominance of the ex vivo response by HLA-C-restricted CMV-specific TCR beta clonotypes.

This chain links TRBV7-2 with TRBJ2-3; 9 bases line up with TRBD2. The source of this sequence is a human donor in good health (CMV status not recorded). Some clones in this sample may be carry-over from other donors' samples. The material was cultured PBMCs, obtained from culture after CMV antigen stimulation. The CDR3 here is CASIISGGADTQYF. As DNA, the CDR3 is TGTGCCAGCATCATTAGCGGGGGCGCAGATACGCAGTATTTT. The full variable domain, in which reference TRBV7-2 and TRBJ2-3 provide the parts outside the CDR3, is GAGVSQSPSNKVTEKGKDVELRCDPISGHTALYWYRQSLGQGLEFLIYFQGNSAPDKSGLPSDRFSAERTGGSVSTLTIQRTQQEDSAVYLCASIISGGADTQYFGPGTRLTVL.